The rows below give T cell receptor beta chains drawn from one sample of a study of T cells in Graves' hyperthyroidism and ophthalmopathy. TCRdb passed the multiplex PCR reads through MiXCR, listing each CDR3 protein once. Among about 130,000 distinct CDR3 sequences listed, more than 20% were seen once. Sequencing used blood. The origin of the receptors is a woman aged 45-65 years with Graves' hyperthyroidism that later progressed to Graves' ophthalmopathy. Both conserved end residues are part of each CDR3. D genes are given only for firm matches. Clone size is not always given. Where it is, it says once, few, many or a class for expanded clones.

abundance	v_gene	j_gene	d_gene	CDR3aa	CDR3nt
-	TRBV7-9	TRBJ2-5	TRBD2	CASSLGGLAGRKYF	TGTGCCAGCAGCTTAGGGGGACTAGCGGGCAGAAAGTACTTC
-	TRBV28	TRBJ2-2	-	CASSLRQSTGELFF	TGTGCCAGCAGTTTGCGGCAGTCCACCGGGGAGCTGTTTTTT
many	TRBV28	TRBJ2-2	-	CASSFARGLTGELFF	TGTGCCAGCAGTTTCGCGCGCGGACTCACCGGGGAGCTGTTTTTT
-	TRBV9	TRBJ1-1	-	CASSRGQGTYTEAFF	TGTGCCAGCAGCAGGGGCCAGGGCACTTACACTGAAGCTTTCTTT
few	TRBV25-1	TRBJ2-2	-	CASSEFGGWDTGELFF	TGTGCCAGCAGTGAATTTGGGGGTTGGGACACCGGGGAGCTGTTTTTT
many	TRBV28	TRBJ2-7	-	CASSLRQETFEQYF	TGTGCCAGCAGTTTGAGACAGGAAACGTTCGAGCAGTACTTC
-	TRBV10-3	TRBJ2-7	TRBD2	CAIRGLAGYEQYF	TGTGCCATCAGGGGACTAGCGGGGTACGAGCAGTACTTC
-	TRBV6-6	TRBJ1-1	TRBD1	CASSYSPGGRTEAFF	TGTGCCAGCAGTTACTCCCCAGGGGGGAGGACTGAAGCTTTCTTT
-	TRBV2	TRBJ2-1	-	CASSERRYNEQFF	TGTGCCAGCAGTGAGAGGAGGTACAATGAGCAGTTCTTC
many	TRBV5-1	TRBJ2-1	-	CASSRRLVSYNEQFF	TGCGCCAGCAGCCGTAGACTAGTCTCCTACAATGAGCAGTTCTTC